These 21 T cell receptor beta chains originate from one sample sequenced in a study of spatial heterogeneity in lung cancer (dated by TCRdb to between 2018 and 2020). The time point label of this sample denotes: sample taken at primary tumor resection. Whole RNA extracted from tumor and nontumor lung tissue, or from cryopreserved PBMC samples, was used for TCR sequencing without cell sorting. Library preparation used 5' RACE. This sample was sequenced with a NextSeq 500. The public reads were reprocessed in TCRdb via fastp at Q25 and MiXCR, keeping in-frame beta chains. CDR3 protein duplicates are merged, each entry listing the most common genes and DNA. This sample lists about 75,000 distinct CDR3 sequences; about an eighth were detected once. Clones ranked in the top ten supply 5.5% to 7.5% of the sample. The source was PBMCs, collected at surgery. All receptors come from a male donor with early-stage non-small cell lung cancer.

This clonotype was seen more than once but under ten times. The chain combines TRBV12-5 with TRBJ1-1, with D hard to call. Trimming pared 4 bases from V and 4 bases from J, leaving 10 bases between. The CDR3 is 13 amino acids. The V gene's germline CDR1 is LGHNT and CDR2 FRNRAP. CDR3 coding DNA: TGTGCTAGTGGTTGGATAAGCAGCACTGAAGCTTTCTTT. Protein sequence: CASGWISSTEAFF.

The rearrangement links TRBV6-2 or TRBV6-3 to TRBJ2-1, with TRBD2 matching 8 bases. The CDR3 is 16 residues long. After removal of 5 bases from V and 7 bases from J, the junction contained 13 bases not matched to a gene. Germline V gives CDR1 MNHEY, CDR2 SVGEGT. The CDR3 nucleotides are TGTGCCAGCAGTCCCCGTCGGAGCGGGGGACCTAATGAGCAGTTCTTC. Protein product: CASSPRRSGGPNEQFF.

CDR3 coding DNA: TGTGCCAGCAACAAAAGCGGGACCCCGGGAGAGACCCAGTACTTC. Protein product: CASNKSGTPGETQYF. V gene TRBV9 combines with J gene TRBJ2-5; 7 bases are shared with TRBD2. J lost 4 bases, V lost 6 bases, and 12 bases had no gene match. The CDR3 totals 15 residues. Looked up from germline, CDR1 is SGDLS and CDR2 is YYNGEE.

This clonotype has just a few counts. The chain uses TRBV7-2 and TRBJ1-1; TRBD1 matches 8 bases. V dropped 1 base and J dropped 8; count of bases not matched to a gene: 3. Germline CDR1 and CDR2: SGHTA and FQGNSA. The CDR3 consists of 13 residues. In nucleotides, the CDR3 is TGTGCCAGCAGCTTAGTTAGGGACAGGGAAGCTTTCTTT. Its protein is CASSLVRDREAFF. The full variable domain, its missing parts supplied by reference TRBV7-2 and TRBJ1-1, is GAGVSQSPSNKVTEKGKDVELRCDPISGHTALYWYRQSLGQGLEFLIYFQGNSAPDKSGLPSDRFSAERTGGSVSTLTIQRTQQEDSAVYLCASSLVRDREAFFGQGTRLTVV.

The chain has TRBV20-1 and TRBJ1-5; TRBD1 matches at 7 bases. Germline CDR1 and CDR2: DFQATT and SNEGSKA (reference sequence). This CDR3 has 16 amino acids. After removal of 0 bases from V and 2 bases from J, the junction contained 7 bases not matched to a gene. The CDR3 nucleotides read TGCAGTGCTAGAGACGTGACAGGGCCGGGCAATCAGCCCCAGCATTTT. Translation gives CSARDVTGPGNQPQHF.

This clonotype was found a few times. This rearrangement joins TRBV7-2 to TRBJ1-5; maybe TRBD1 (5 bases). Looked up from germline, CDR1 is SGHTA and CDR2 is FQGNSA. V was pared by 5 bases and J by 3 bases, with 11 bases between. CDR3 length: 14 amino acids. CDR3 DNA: TGTGCCAGCAGCCTCGGACATTCCAATCAGCCCCAGCATTTT. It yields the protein CASSLGHSNQPQHF.

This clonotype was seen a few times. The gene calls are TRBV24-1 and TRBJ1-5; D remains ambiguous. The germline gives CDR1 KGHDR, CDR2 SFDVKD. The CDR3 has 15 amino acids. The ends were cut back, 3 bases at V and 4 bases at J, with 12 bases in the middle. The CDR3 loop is CATSDGKRLNQPQHF. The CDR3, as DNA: TGTGCCACCAGTGATGGAAAACGGCTTAATCAGCCCCAGCATTTT.

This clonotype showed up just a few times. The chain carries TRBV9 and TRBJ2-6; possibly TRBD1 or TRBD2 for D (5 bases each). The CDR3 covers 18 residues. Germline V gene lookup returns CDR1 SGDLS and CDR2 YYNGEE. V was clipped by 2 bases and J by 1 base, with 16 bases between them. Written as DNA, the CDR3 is TGTGCCAGCAGCGTTGGGCAGGGCGAGGGGTCTGGGGCCAACGTCCTGACTTTC. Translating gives CASSVGQGEGSGANVLTF.

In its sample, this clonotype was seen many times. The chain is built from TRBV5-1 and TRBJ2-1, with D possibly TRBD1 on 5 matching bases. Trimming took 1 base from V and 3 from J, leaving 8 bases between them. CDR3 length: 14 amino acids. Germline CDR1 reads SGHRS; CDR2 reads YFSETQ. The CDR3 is CASSLQGSYNEQFF. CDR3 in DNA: TGCGCCAGCAGCTTGCAGGGTAGCTACAATGAGCAGTTCTTC.

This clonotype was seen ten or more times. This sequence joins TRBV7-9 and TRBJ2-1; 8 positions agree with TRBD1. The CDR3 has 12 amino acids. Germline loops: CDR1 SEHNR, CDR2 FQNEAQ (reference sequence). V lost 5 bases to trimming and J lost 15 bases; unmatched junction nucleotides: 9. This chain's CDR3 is CASSPGRQGSFF. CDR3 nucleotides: TGTGCCAGCAGCCCGGGGCGACAGGGGTCGTTCTTC.

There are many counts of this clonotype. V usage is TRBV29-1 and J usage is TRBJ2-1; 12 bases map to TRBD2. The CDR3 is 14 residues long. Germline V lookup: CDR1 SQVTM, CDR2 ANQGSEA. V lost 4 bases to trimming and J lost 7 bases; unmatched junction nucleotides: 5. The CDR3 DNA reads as TGCAGCGTTGTCGGACTAGCGGGAAAGAATGAGCAGTTCTTC. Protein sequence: CSVVGLAGKNEQFF.

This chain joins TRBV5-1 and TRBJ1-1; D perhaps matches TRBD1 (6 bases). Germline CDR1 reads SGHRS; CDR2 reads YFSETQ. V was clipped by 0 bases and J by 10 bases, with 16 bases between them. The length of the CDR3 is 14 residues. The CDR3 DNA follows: TGCGCCAGCAGCTTGGTATCAGGGGAAGCTCGAGCTTTCTTT. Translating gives CASSLVSGEARAFF.

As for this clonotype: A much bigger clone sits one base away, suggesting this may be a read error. CDR3 residues: CASSRGHQETQYF. CDR3 in DNA: TGTGCCAGCAGCCGGGGACACCAAGAGACCCAGTACTTC. The chain uses TRBV12-3 or TRBV12-4 and TRBJ2-5; either TRBD1 or TRBD2 may supply D (5 bases each). V lost 6 bases, J lost 0 bases, and 8 bases lay in between. The CDR3 loop spans 13 amino acids.

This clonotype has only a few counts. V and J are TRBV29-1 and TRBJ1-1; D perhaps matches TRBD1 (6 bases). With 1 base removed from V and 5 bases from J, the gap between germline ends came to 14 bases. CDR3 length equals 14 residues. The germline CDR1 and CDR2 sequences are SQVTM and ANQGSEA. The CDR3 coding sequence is TGCAGCGTTGAAGCTACAGGGAGTTGGACTGAAGCTTTCTTT. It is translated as CSVEATGSWTEAFF.

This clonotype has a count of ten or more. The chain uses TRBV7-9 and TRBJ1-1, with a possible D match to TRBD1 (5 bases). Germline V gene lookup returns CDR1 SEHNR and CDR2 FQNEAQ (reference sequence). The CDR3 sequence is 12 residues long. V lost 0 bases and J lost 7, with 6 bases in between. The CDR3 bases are TGTGCCAGCAGCTTAGCAAGGGGTGAAGCTTTCTTT. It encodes CASSLARGEAFF.

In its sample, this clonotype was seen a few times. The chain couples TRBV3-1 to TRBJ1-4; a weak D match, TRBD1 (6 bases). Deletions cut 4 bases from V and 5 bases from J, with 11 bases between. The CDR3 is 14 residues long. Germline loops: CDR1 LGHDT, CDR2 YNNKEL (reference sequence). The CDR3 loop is CASSRQVQNEKLFF. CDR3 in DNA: TGTGCCAGCAGCCGACAGGTTCAGAATGAAAAACTGTTTTTT.

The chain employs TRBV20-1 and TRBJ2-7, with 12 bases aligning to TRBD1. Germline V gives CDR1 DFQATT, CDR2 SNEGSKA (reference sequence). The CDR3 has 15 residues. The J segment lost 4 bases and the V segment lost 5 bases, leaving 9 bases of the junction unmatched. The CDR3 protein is CSASRGTGGKYEQYF. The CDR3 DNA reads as TGCAGTGCTTCCCGGGGGACAGGGGGCAAATACGAGCAGTACTTC.

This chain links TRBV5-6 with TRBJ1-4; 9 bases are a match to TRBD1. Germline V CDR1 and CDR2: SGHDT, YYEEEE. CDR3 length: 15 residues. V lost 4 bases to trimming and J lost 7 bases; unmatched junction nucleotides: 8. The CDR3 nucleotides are TGTGCCAGCAGCAATCTTTGGACAGGGGTTGAAAAACTGTTTTTT. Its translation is CASSNLWTGVEKLFF.

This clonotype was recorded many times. This CDR3 reads CASSQVTPPSSGSSQGSYNEQFF. CDR3 nucleotides: TGTGCCAGCAGCCAAGTTACCCCCCCCTCTAGCGGGAGCTCCCAAGGGTCCTACAATGAGCAGTTCTTC. The J gene is TRBJ2-1, the V gene TRBV3-1, with TRBD2 identical over 10 bases. This CDR3 spans 23 amino acids. Per the germline V gene, CDR1 is LGHDT and CDR2 is YNNKEL (reference sequence). The V gene end was trimmed by 1 base and the J gene end by 1 base; junction bases not matched to a gene: 22.

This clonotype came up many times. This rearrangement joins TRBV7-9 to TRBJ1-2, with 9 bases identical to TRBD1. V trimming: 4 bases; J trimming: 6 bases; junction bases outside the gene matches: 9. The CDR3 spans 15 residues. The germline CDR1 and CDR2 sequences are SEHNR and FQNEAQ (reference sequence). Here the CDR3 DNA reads TGTGCCAGCAGCTGGATGGACAGGGGAAAGGATGGCTACACCTTC. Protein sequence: CASSWMDRGKDGYTF.

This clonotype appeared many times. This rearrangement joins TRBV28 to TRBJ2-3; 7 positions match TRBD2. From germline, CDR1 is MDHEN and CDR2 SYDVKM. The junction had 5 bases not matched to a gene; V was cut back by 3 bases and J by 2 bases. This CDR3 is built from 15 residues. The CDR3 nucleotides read TGTGCCAGCAGTTTCCGGGGGAGGGCCACAGATACGCAGTATTTT. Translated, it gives CASSFRGRATDTQYF.